The 15 T cell receptor beta chains below were found in one sample sequenced in a study of cytomegalovirus exposure and HLA in healthy donors. It was with 60 Vbeta and 13 Jbeta primers that the PCR ran. Using immunoSEQ multiplex PCR, the repertoire was profiled, and TCRdb retains in-frame clones only, with some absent. The sample includes around 130,000 clones, approximately 84% of them seen just once. The sample comprised PBMCs. The source of these receptors is a middle-aged woman in good health and CMV-seronegative.

This chain connects TRBV11-3 to TRBJ2-5; TRBD2 matches 11 bases. TRBJ2-7 explains the end of the DNA better; the J call may be wrong. The CDR3 has 16 amino acids. Germline CDR1 and CDR2: SGHNT and YENEEA. The CDR3 sequence is CASSSGSLAGGYEQYF. The CDR3 nucleotides are TGTGCCAGCAGCTCCGGGTCCCTAGCGGGAGGCTACGAGCAGTACTTC.

The rearrangement uses TRBV28 and TRBJ1-1, with 11 bases identical to TRBD1. The CDR3 spans 17 residues. V was pared by 2 bases and J by 6 bases, with 11 bases of the junction left unmatched. Germline V lookup: CDR1 MDHEN, CDR2 SYDVKM. CDR3 nucleotide sequence: TGTGCCAGCAGTTTACTCGGACAGGGGGCGCATGTTTCTGAAGCTTTCTTT. This encodes CASSLLGQGAHVSEAFF.

This clone turned up a few times. This chain connects TRBV7-9 to TRBJ1-4; D remains unclear. Germline assignment: CDR1 SEHNR and CDR2 FQNEAQ (reference sequence). V was trimmed by 4 bases and J by 8 bases, leaving 14 bases between them. The CDR3 runs to 14 residues. CDR3 residues: CASSSGSTGEKLFF. In DNA, the CDR3 is TGTGCCAGCAGCTCCGGATCTACGGGGGAAAAACTGTTTTTT. The full variable domain, with the rest looked up from reference TRBV7-9 and TRBJ1-4, is DTGVSQNPRHKITKRGQNVTFRCDPISEHNRLYWYRQTLGQGPEFLTYFQNEAQLEKSRLLSDRFSAERPKGSFSTLEIQRTEQGDSAMYLCASSSGSTGEKLFFGSGTQLSVL.

The V and J genes are TRBV28 and TRBJ2-3; 7 positions match TRBD1. Per germline, CDR1 MDHEN and CDR2 SYDVKM. The CDR3 is 15 residues long. The V and J ends lost 4 bases and 0 bases, in that order; junction bases with no gene match: 4. CDR3 in amino acids: CASSSGQDSTDTQYF. The CDR3 bases are TGTGCCAGCAGTTCCGGACAGGATAGCACAGATACGCAGTATTTT.

This chain joins TRBV29-1 and TRBJ2-2, with D possibly being TRBD1 (6 bases). The CDR3 is 14 amino acids. V was cut by 4 bases and J by 3 bases, with 12 bases left in between. Germline CDR1 and CDR2: SQVTM and ANQGSEA. CDR3: CSVAGATDTGELFF. The CDR3 bases are TGCAGCGTTGCAGGGGCTACGGACACCGGGGAGCTGTTTTTT.

The genes are TRBV5-8 and TRBJ2-3, with 9 bases aligning to TRBD1. This CDR3 has 15 residues. The V gene end was trimmed by 5 bases and the J gene end by 5 bases; junction bases not matched to a gene: 9. Germline V CDR1 and CDR2: SGHTS, YDEGEE. CDR3 region: CASRTGTGYGDTQYF. As DNA, the CDR3 is TGTGCCAGCAGAACCGGGACAGGGTATGGAGATACGCAGTATTTT.

The chain recombines TRBV28 with TRBJ1-3, with D unclear. Germline loops: CDR1 MDHEN, CDR2 SYDVKM. Trimming took 1 base from V and 0 from J, leaving 10 bases between them. The CDR3 covers 16 residues. The CDR3 DNA reads as TGTGCCAGCAGTTTATTGACTTTCAGCTCTGGAAACACCATATATTTT. This encodes CASSLLTFSSGNTIYF.

This chain joins TRBV5-6 and TRBJ2-2, with D possibly matching TRBD1 (6 bases). The CDR3 spans 15 residues. Trimming shortened V by 2 bases and J by 1 base, and 9 bases separated the two germline ends. CDR1 SGHDT and CDR2 YYEEEE come from the germline V gene. For the CDR3, the DNA is TGTGCCAGCAGCTTAAACAGGGAGAACACCGGGGAGCTGTTTTTT. This gives the protein CASSLNRENTGELFF.

This chain connects TRBV15 to TRBJ2-7, with 7 bases lining up with TRBD1. The germline V gene encodes CDR1 LNHNV and CDR2 YYDKDF (reference sequence). Trimming cost V 0 bases and J 6 bases; bases outside gene matches: 8. This CDR3 has 15 amino acids. In nucleotides, the CDR3 is TGTGCCACCAGCAGAGATGGACAGGCCCCGCGCGAGCAGTACTTC. Its translation is CATSRDGQAPREQYF.

The chain has TRBV7-3 and TRBJ2-3; D is possibly TRBD1 (5 bases). V was shortened by 4 bases and J by 6 bases, with 17 bases between the two germline ends. The CDR3 has 15 amino acids. CDR1 is SGHTA and CDR2 is FQGTGA in the germline V gene. In DNA form, the CDR3 reads TGTGCCAGCAGCTCCCGTTCTGGGGCGTTCGATACGCAGTATTTT. This gives the protein CASSSRSGAFDTQYF.

The V call is TRBV7-9, the J call TRBJ1-2, with D perhaps matching TRBD1 (5 bases). CDR1 SEHNR and CDR2 FQNEAQ come from the germline V gene (reference sequence). The V and J ends lost 5 bases and 4 bases respectively, with 11 bases between them. The CDR3 extends over 13 amino acids. The CDR3 spells CASSRDSAYGYTF. As DNA, the CDR3 is TGTGCCAGCAGCCGGGACTCGGCCTATGGCTACACCTTC.

V is TRBV5-4 and J is TRBJ1-1, with a weak D call TRBD1 (6 bases). Trimming took off 6 bases at V and 0 bases at J, with 15 bases between the two ends. The V gene's germline CDR1 is SGHNT and CDR2 YYREEE (reference sequence). The CDR3 has 15 residues. The CDR3 sequence is CASIKGEGLNTEAFF. The CDR3 bases are TGTGCCAGCATTAAGGGGGAGGGACTGAACACTGAAGCTTTCTTT.

This clone turned up a few times. This rearrangement joins TRBV28 to TRBJ2-5, with 12 bases identical to TRBD2. From germline, CDR1 is MDHEN and CDR2 SYDVKM. Unmatched junction bases numbered 9, after V lost 8 bases and J lost 5 bases. CDR3 length equals 15 residues. CDR3 protein: CASSGLAGGQETQYF. CDR3 coding DNA: TGTGCCAGCTCTGGGCTAGCGGGAGGGCAGGAGACCCAGTACTTC.

The rearrangement uses TRBV2 and TRBJ1-1; D is uncertain. Germline V CDR1 and CDR2: SNHLY, FYNNEI. V lost 6 bases, J lost 6 bases, and 8 bases lay in between. The CDR3 has 11 amino acids. The CDR3 reads CASRGGAEAFF. The CDR3 nucleotides read TGTGCCAGCAGGGGCGGGGCTGAAGCTTTCTTT.

V usage is TRBV19 and J usage is TRBJ1-2; D is ambiguous. Germline-derived CDR1 and CDR2 are LNHDA and SQIVND (reference sequence). The V gene lost 4 bases and the J gene lost 7 bases, with 13 bases spanning the gap. CDR3 length: 13 amino acids. DNA for the CDR3: TGTGCCAGTAGTAGAGTCCCTAACCCTGGCTACACCTTC. Translated, it gives CASSRVPNPGYTF.